The entry below describes one T cell receptor (beta chain). Its target is not known. PCR employed 60 Vbeta and 13 Jbeta primers. The method was immunoSEQ multiplex PCR; TCRdb's version includes in-frame clones alone and lacks a portion of them. The table shows over 20,000 clones, with more than 75% occurring only once. The CDR3 runs 17 residues. CDR1 and CDR2 (germline): LNHNV, YYDKDF (reference sequence). V shed 3 bases and J shed 0 bases, with 15 bases lying between them. This specimen belongs to a study of cytomegalovirus exposure and HLA in healthy donors. Study background: Unique TCRs from HLA-typed donors, roughly 89 million of them, were held in an early data release. Study-level results: Presence/absence analyses took donor sequencing depth as roughly uniform. The HLA-A and HLA-B alleles of most subjects were reportedly predicted accurately from TCR beta sequences.

J is TRBJ1-5 and V is TRBV15; D is unresolved. Sequencing was performed on PBMCs. The receptor was derived from a male donor in good health and CMV-seronegative. The CDR3 is CATSRDMGRYSNQPQHF. In DNA form, the CDR3 reads TGTGCCACCAGCAGGGATATGGGCCGATATAGCAATCAGCCCCAGCATTTT.